The 16 T cell receptor beta chains listed next were all sequenced from one sample in a study of cytomegalovirus exposure and HLA in healthy donors. The PCR contained 60 Vbeta and 13 Jbeta primers. Only in-frame clones appear in the TCRdb table, and some are missing; sequencing was by immunoSEQ multiplex PCR. The data contain 150,000 to 200,000 clones, around 80% of them seen just once; the ten biggest clones take up around 1.4%. Sequenced material: PBMCs. The receptors here all came from a woman between 18 and 29 years old in good health and CMV-seronegative.

This clone was seen just once. The V and J genes are TRBV19 and TRBJ1-5; TRBD1 matches 10 bases. Germline V CDR1 and CDR2: LNHDA, SQIVND (reference sequence). The ends lost 6 bases at V and 7 bases at J; junction bases unmatched: 6. This CDR3 spans 14 amino acids. This CDR3 reads CASRGQGKGQPQHF. The CDR3 region has the DNA TGTGCCAGTAGGGGACAGGGGAAAGGACAGCCCCAGCATTTT.

This clone appeared once. This rearrangement joins TRBV28 to TRBJ1-2, with a possible D match to TRBD1 (6 bases). The V gene lost 6 bases and the J gene lost 8 bases, with 13 bases spanning the gap. Germline V gene lookup returns CDR1 MDHEN and CDR2 SYDVKM. CDR3 length: 12 residues. The CDR3 spells CASRQTGSGYTF. DNA of the CDR3: TGTGCCAGCAGGCAAACAGGGAGCGGCTACACCTTC.

The V call is TRBV7-6, the J call TRBJ1-5, with 9 positions matching TRBD1. Germline CDR1 SGHVS, CDR2 FNYEAQ. This CDR3 region has 22 residues. With 5 bases clipped from V and 2 bases from J, the junction kept 25 bases outside the gene matches. In DNA, the CDR3 is TGTGCCAGCAGCAAATGTAGGCCCAGGGACAGGGTTTGGGATCGGGGCAATCAGCCCCAGCATTTT. This codes for CASSKCRPRDRVWDRGNQPQHF.

The rearrangement uses TRBV11-2 and TRBJ1-5, with D tentatively TRBD1 (6 bases). V was trimmed by 3 bases and J by 10 bases, leaving 13 bases between them. In germline, CDR1 is SGHAT, CDR2 FQNNGV. The CDR3 is 13 amino acids. CDR3 DNA sequence: TGTGCCAGCAGCTTGGATCAGGGGACCCCCCAGCATTTT. This codes for CASSLDQGTPQHF.

The chain is built from TRBV30 and TRBJ2-7, with 13 bases lining up with TRBD2. The J segment lost 2 bases and the V segment lost 7 bases, leaving 5 bases of the junction unmatched. The germline CDR1 and CDR2 sequences are GTSNPN and SVGIG (reference sequence). The CDR3 is made up of 14 amino acids. The CDR3 sequence is CAYGTSGTPYEQYF. In nucleotides, the CDR3 is TGTGCCTACGGGACTAGCGGGACCCCCTACGAGCAGTACTTC. Supplemented by reference TRBV30 and TRBJ2-7, the full variable domain reads SQTIHQWPATLVQPVGSPLSLECTVEGTSNPNLYWYRQAAGRGLQLLFYSVGIGQISSEVPQNLSASRPQDRQFILSSKKLLLSDSGFYLCAYGTSGTPYEQYFGPGTRLTVT.

The V call is TRBV27, the J call TRBJ1-6; D is possibly TRBD1 (5 bases). The ends were cut back, 5 bases at V and 13 bases at J, with 12 bases in the middle. The CDR3 is made up of 12 amino acids. CDR1 is MNHEY, CDR2 SMNVEV, per germline (reference sequence). The CDR3 sequence: CASSHNRSPLHF. CDR3 nucleotide sequence: TGTGCCAGCAGTCACAACAGGAGCCCCCTCCACTTT.

This chain links TRBV27 with TRBJ1-2; possible D gene TRBD1, 6 bases. Per germline, CDR1 MNHEY and CDR2 SMNVEV (reference sequence). This CDR3 contains 14 residues. V gave up 1 base and J gave up 10 bases, with 16 bases separating them. CDR3 sequence reads: CASSLFRGSGDYTF. In DNA form, the CDR3 reads TGTGCCAGCAGTTTATTTAGGGGGAGTGGGGACTACACCTTC.

The chain uses TRBV28 and TRBJ2-1; TRBD1 is a possible D gene (6 bases). Trimming left V 4 bases short and J 3 bases short, with 10 bases between. The CDR3 spans 14 residues. Germline-derived CDR1 and CDR2 are MDHEN and SYDVKM. The DNA for the CDR3 is TGTGCCAGCAGTTCCGGACAGTTCTACAATGAGCAGTTCTTC. It is translated as CASSSGQFYNEQFF.

The rearrangement uses TRBV11-3 and TRBJ1-6, with 7 bases that match TRBD1. Per the germline V gene, CDR1 is SGHNT and CDR2 is YENEEA. CDR3 size: 15 residues. Unmatched junction bases numbered 10, after V lost 5 bases and J lost 9 bases. In nucleotides, the CDR3 is TGTGCCAGCAGCCCAGACAGGGTGGATGGTTCACCCCTCCACTTT. The encoded protein is CASSPDRVDGSPLHF.

This chain connects TRBV7-2 to TRBJ2-1; 8 bases fit TRBD2. V shed 3 bases, J shed 4 bases, and the junction held 5 bases outside the gene matches. This CDR3 spans 15 amino acids. Germline assignment: CDR1 SGHTA and CDR2 FQGNSA. DNA of the CDR3: TGTGCCAGCAGCTTGCAACGGGGGGGGTACAATGAGCAGTTCTTC. Translation gives CASSLQRGGYNEQFF.

The chain combines TRBV5-1 with TRBJ2-3; maybe TRBD1 (5 bases). Germline CDR1 is SGHRS and CDR2 is YFSETQ. CDR3 size: 16 residues. The V end lost 4 bases, the J end lost 0 bases, and 15 bases lay between the germline ends. The CDR3 protein is CASSILGQGSTDTQYF. The CDR3 DNA follows: TGCGCCAGCAGCATCCTGGGTCAGGGAAGCACAGATACGCAGTATTTT.

The sample holds a few counts of this clone. The rearrangement uses TRBV5-4 and TRBJ2-5; the D gene is possibly TRBD1 (6 bases). The DNA end lines up better with TRBJ2-7; the J call may be wrong. The CDR3 is made up of 12 amino acids. Germline CDR1 is SGHNT and CDR2 is YYREEE (reference sequence). CDR3 sequence (DNA): TGTGCCAGCAGCTTAACAGGGAACGAGCAGTACTTC. Its protein product is CASSLTGNEQYF.

This clone was found once. The chain links TRBV5-1 to TRBJ2-3; 10 bases match TRBD2. J gave up 5 bases and V 0 bases, and 12 bases lay outside the gene matches. Germline V CDR1 and CDR2: SGHRS, YFSETQ. The length of the CDR3 is 18 residues. DNA of the CDR3: TGCGCCAGCAGCTTGGCCTTTGCTAGCGGGGGTACCTTAGATACGCAGTATTTT. Its translation: CASSLAFASGGTLDTQYF.

This clone was detected once. The chain couples TRBV29-1 to TRBJ2-7; 10 bases line up with TRBD1. The V gene's germline CDR1 is SQVTM and CDR2 ANQGSEA. The CDR3 extends over 14 amino acids. J was trimmed by 1 base and V by 6 bases; bases with no gene match: 6. The CDR3 sequence: CSVLGQGRSYEQYF. The CDR3 DNA reads TGCAGCGTCCTGGGACAGGGGAGGTCCTACGAGCAGTACTTC.

Points on this clone: Other nucleotide sequences in the sample specify the same CDR3. The CDR3 loop is CASSRDSLNTEAFF. In DNA form, the CDR3 reads TGTGCCAGTAGTAGGGACAGCTTAAACACTGAAGCTTTCTTT. The chain is built from TRBV19 and TRBJ1-1; 7 nucleotides align to TRBD1. The CDR3 extends over 14 amino acids. Germline trimming cut 4 bases from V and 2 bases from J; bases unmatched to any gene: 4. Germline V CDR1 and CDR2: LNHDA, SQIVND (reference sequence).

V usage is TRBV5-4 and J usage is TRBJ2-7; 7 nucleotides agree with TRBD2. Trimming removed 1 base from V and 0 bases from J; junction bases left unmatched: 4. CDR3 size: 15 residues. Germline V CDR1 and CDR2: SGHNT, YYREEE (reference sequence). The CDR3 sequence: CASSLPGGSSYEQYF. The CDR3 region has the DNA TGTGCCAGCAGCTTGCCGGGGGGTAGCTCCTACGAGCAGTACTTC.